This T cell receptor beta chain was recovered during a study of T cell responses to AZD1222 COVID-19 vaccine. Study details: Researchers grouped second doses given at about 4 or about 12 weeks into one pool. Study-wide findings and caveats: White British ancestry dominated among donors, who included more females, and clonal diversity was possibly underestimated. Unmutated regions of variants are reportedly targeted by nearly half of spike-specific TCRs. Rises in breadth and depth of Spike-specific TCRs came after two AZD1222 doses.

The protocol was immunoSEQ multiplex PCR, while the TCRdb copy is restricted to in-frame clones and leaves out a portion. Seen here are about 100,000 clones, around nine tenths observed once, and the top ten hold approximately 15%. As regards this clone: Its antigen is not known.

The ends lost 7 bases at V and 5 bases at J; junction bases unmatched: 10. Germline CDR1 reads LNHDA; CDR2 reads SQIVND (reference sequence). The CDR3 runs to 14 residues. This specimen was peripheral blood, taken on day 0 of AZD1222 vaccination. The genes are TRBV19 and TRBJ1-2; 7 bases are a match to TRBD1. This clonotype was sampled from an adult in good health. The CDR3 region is CASKVTGSNYGYTF. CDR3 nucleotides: TGTGCCAGTAAGGTGACAGGGAGTAATTATGGCTACACCTTC. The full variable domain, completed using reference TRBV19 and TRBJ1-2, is DGGITQSPKYLFRKEGQNVTLSCEQNLNHDAMYWYRQDPGQGLRLIYYSQIVNDFQKGDIAEGYSVSREKKESFPLTVTSAQKNPTAFYLCASKVTGSNYGYTFGSGTRLTVV.